This T cell receptor beta chain originates from a study of T-cell reconstitution after alpha-beta-depleted transplantation in children. Regarding the study as a whole: The main origin of T-cell counts and diversity one year after transplant was newly produced T cells.

A word on this clonotype: The antigen remains unidentified.

A TCRbeta library incorporating unique molecular identifiers was prepared. TCRdb ran MiXCR on the PCR reads and lists one entry per CDR3 protein. The data show around 700,000 distinct CDR3 sequences, around 14% seen once. With V trimmed by 0 bases and J by 7 bases, 11 bases remained unmatched. Germline V gene sequence: CDR1 SGHRS, CDR2 YFSETQ. This CDR3 is 16 amino acids long. The TCR sequence derives from a girl aged 2 to 9 with congenital amegakaryocytic thrombocytopenia, due to receive a stem cell transplant. Specimen: PBMCs, collected before TCRalphabeta/CD19-depleted stem cell transplant. This chain connects TRBV5-1 to TRBJ2-7, with TRBD2 matching over 9 bases. In DNA, the CDR3 is TGCGCCAGCAGCTTGGTAGCGGGAGTTTACCCTAGAGAGCAGTACTTC. Translation gives CASSLVAGVYPREQYF.